This T cell receptor beta chain was documented in a study of blood T cells in healthy people across ages. Findings of the study overall: Getting older went along with TCR beta diversity per million T cells dropping roughly linearly.

CDR3 length: 14 residues. Germline loops: CDR1 SGHRS, CDR2 YFSETQ. V was trimmed by 3 bases and J by 0 bases, leaving 8 bases between them. Note on this clonotype: As yet, its antigen is unknown.

A second PCR of 7 to 11 cycles used a sample-barcoded 5' primer and a J-beta primer mix. In TCRdb, the 5' RACE reads were re-called with MiXCR into one record per CDR3 protein. The sample yields approximately 580,000 distinct CDR3 sequences, 24% seen once. These data were also reused for a study on T cells of mothers and their children.

The sample consisted of blood. The V call is TRBV5-1, the J call TRBJ2-3; D gene uncertain. The sequence derives from a boy aged 5-17 years in good health. The CDR3 DNA reads as TGCGCCAGCAGCTACGATTCTAGCACAGATACGCAGTATTTT. Encoded protein: CASSYDSSTDTQYF.